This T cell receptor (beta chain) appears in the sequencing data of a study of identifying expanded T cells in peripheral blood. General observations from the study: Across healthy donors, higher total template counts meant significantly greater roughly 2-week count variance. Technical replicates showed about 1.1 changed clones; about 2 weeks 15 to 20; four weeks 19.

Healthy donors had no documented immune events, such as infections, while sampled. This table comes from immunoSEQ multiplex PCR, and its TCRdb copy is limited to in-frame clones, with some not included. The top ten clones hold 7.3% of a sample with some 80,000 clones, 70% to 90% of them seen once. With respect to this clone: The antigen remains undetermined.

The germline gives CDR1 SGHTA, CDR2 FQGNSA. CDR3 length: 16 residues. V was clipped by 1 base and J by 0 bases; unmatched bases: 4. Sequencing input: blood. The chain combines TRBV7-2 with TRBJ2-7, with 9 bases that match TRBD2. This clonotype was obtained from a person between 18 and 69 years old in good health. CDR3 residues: CASSLVLSGSSYEQYF. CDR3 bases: TGTGCCAGCAGCTTAGTTCTTAGCGGGAGCTCCTACGAGCAGTACTTC.